This T cell receptor (beta chain) was captured by sequencing in a study of a mutant IDH1 vaccine in newly diagnosed glioma. A remark on this clone: What it recognizes is unknown.

As for time point: week 35, safety follow-up. All doses held 300 ug of mutant IDH1 20-mer peptide, with topical imiquimod. TCRdb's table, derived via immunoSEQ multiplex PCR, lists solely in-frame clones and lacks some. Found here are about 26,000 clones, around 78% of them singletons; the top ten hold roughly 33%. Germline loops: CDR1 MNHNY, CDR2 SVGAGI (reference sequence). Trimming stripped 6 bases from V and 4 bases from J, with 13 bases between. This CDR3 contains 13 residues. The receptor was isolated from a man aged 25-40 years with glioma. Sequenced here: PBMCs, sampled from a glioma patient whose treatment included an IDH1 peptide vaccine. The chain uses TRBV6-6 and TRBJ2-7; D remains ambiguous. For the CDR3, the DNA is TGTGCCAGCAGAAGGACGATGCGATACGAGCAGTACTTC. It is translated as CASRRTMRYEQYF.